One and the same sample provided the 9 T cell receptor beta chains below, sequenced in a study of shared clonotypes between healthy human individuals. The data were produced by immunoSEQ multiplex PCR, yet TCRdb's version contains in-frame clones alone and is incomplete. The table includes about 2.1 million clones, around 93% detected once. Naive CD8 cells lacked CD45RO, underwent positive selection for CCR7 and left out terminally differentiated effector memory CD45RA+ cells. Material for sequencing was naive CD8+ T cells from PBMCs. Receptor source: a man in his late teens or twenties in good health. Some clones in this sample may be carry-over from other donors' samples.

CDR3 amino acids: CASSLEGTSGNTIYF. The CDR3 region has the DNA TGCGCCAGCAGCTTGGAAGGGACCTCTGGAAACACCATATATTTT. The chain combines TRBV5-1 with TRBJ1-3; D may be TRBD1 (5 bases). Per the germline V gene, CDR1 is SGHRS and CDR2 is YFSETQ. V was cut by 0 bases and J by 0 bases, with 7 bases left in between. The CDR3 sequence is 15 residues long.

The rearrangement joins TRBV7-9 to TRBJ2-1; 7 bases match TRBD2. Losses at the gene ends were 4 bases for V and 6 bases for J; bases not matched to a gene: 12. This CDR3 has 16 amino acids. Germline V gene data show CDR1 as SEHNR and CDR2 as FQNEAQ (reference sequence). CDR3 residues: CASSSPRGGRSNEQFF. The CDR3 nucleotides are TGTGCCAGCAGCTCCCCTCGGGGCGGGAGAAGCAATGAGCAGTTCTTC.

The rearrangement uses TRBV11-3 and TRBJ2-1; 11 bases align to TRBD2. Losses at the gene ends were 0 bases for V and 6 bases for J; bases not matched to a gene: 1. This CDR3 contains 15 residues. Germline CDR1 and CDR2: SGHNT and YENEEA. The CDR3 nucleotides read TGTGCCAGCAGCTTAGATACTAGCGGGAGCAATGAGCAGTTCTTC. Translating gives CASSLDTSGSNEQFF.

Comments on this clone: Other DNA sequences of this sample code for an identical CDR3. The V gene is TRBV4-3, the J gene TRBJ2-7; D unresolved. This CDR3 region has 14 residues. Looked up from germline, CDR1 is LGHNA and CDR2 is YSLEER. Between the trimmed V and J ends, which lost 1 base and 2 bases, there was a span of 9 bases. Here the CDR3 DNA reads TGCGCCAGCAGCCAAGCCAGAGGTCCCTACGAGCAGTACTTC. This encodes CASSQARGPYEQYF.

V gene TRBV7-7 combines with J gene TRBJ2-7; D is unresolved. With 1 base removed from V and 2 bases from J, the gap between germline ends came to 12 bases. The CDR3 runs to 15 residues. Germline V gives CDR1 SSHAT, CDR2 FNYEAQ (reference sequence). CDR3 bases: TGTGCCAGCAGCTTAGATTTGACGGTAGCCTACGAGCAGTACTTC. This sequence encodes CASSLDLTVAYEQYF.

The chain has TRBV19 and TRBJ1-1; D unresolved. CDR1 and CDR2 from the germline V gene are LNHDA and SQIVND (reference sequence). Trimming removed 5 bases from V and 6 bases from J, with 10 bases in between. This CDR3 is 12 amino acids long. CDR3 DNA sequence: TGTGCCAGTAGTCACAATTCGGCTGAAGCTTTCTTT. Translated: CASSHNSAEAFF.

This sequence joins TRBV27 and TRBJ2-2; D unresolved. Germline CDR1 is MNHEY and CDR2 is SMNVEV (reference sequence). This CDR3 has 15 amino acids. Trimming left V 6 bases short and J 0 bases short, with 11 bases between. In nucleotides, the CDR3 is TGTGCCAGCAGCGAACTGTGGTCGAACACCGGGGAGCTGTTTTTT. Translation gives CASSELWSNTGELFF.

The chain has TRBV19 and TRBJ2-4; no reliable D call. The germline gives CDR1 LNHDA, CDR2 SQIVND (reference sequence). The V gene lost 8 bases and the J gene lost 7 bases, with 9 bases spanning the gap. CDR3 length equals 11 residues. The CDR3 nucleotides are TGTGCCAGTCGGTTCGGGAACATTCAGTACTTC. Protein product: CASRFGNIQYF. The complete variable domain, with remaining parts taken from reference TRBV19 and TRBJ2-4, reads DGGITQSPKYLFRKEGQNVTLSCEQNLNHDAMYWYRQDPGQGLRLIYYSQIVNDFQKGDIAEGYSVSREKKESFPLTVTSAQKNPTAFYLCASRFGNIQYFGAGTRLSVL.

CDR3 DNA: TGTGCCTGGAGCCCTAGTACCTACGAGCAGTACTTC. Protein product: CAWSPSTYEQYF. The rearrangement links TRBV30 to TRBJ2-7; D uncertain. CDR3 length equals 12 residues. Germline CDR1 GTSNPN, CDR2 SVGIG (reference sequence). Trimming removed 3 bases from V and 2 bases from J, with 8 bases in between. The full variable domain, with the rest looked up from reference TRBV30 and TRBJ2-7, is SQTIHQWPATLVQPVGSPLSLECTVEGTSNPNLYWYRQAAGRGLQLLFYSVGIGQISSEVPQNLSASRPQDRQFILSSKKLLLSDSGFYLCAWSPSTYEQYFGPGTRLTVT.